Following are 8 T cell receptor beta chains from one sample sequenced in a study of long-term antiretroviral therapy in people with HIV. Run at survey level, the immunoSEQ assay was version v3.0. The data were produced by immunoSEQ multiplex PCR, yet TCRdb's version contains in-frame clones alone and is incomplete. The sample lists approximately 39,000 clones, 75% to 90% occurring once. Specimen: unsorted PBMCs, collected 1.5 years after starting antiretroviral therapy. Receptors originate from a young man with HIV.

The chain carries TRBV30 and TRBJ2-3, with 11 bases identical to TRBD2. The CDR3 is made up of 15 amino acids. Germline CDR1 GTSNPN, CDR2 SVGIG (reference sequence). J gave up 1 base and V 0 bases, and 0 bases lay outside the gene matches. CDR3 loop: CAWSVLAGGTDTQYF. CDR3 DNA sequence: TGTGCCTGGAGTGTACTAGCGGGGGGCACAGATACGCAGTATTTT.

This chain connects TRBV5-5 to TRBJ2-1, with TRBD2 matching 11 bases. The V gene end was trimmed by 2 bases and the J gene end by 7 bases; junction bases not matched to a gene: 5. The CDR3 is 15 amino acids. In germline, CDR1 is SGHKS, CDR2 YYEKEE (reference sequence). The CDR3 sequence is CASSLLAGVMNEQFF. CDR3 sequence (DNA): TGTGCCAGCAGCTTACTAGCGGGAGTAATGAATGAGCAGTTCTTC. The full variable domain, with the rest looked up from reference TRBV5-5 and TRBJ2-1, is DAGVTQSPTHLIKTRGQQVTLRCSPISGHKSVSWYQQVLGQGPQFIFQYYEKEERGRGNFPDRFSARQFPNYSSELNVNALLLGDSALYLCASSLLAGVMNEQFFGPGTRLTVL.

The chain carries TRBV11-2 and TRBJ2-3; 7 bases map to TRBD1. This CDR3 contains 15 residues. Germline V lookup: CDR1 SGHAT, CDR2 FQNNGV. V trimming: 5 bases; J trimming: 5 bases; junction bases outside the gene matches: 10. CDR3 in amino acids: CASSNGQVYIDTQYF. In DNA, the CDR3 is TGTGCCAGCAGCAATGGACAGGTCTATATAGATACGCAGTATTTT.

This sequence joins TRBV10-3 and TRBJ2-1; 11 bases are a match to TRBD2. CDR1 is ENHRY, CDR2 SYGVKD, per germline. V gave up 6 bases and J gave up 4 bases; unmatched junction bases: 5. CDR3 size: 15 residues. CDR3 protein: CAISLGLADYNEQFF. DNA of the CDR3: TGTGCCATCAGCCTGGGACTAGCGGATTACAATGAGCAGTTCTTC.

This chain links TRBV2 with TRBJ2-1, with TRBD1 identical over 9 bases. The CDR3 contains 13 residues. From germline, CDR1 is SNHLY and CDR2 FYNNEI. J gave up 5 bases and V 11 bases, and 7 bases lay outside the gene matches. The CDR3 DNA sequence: TGTGCCGGGGAGGGACAGGGTGACAATGAGCAGTTCTTC. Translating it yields CAGEGQGDNEQFF.

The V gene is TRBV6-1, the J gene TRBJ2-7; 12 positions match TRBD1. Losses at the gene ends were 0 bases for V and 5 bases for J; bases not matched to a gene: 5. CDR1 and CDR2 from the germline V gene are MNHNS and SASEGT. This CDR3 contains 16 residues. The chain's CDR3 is CASSEAPGDRGHEQYF. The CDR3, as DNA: TGTGCCAGCAGTGAAGCCCCGGGGGACAGGGGGCACGAGCAGTACTTC.

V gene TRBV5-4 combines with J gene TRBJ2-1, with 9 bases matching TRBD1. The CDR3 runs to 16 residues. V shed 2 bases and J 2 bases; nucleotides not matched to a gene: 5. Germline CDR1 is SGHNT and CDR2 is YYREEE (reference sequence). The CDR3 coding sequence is TGTGCCAGCAGCTTCGGGACAGGGACCGCCTACAATGAGCAGTTCTTC. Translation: CASSFGTGTAYNEQFF. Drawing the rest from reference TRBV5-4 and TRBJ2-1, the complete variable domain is ETGVTQSPTHLIKTRGQQVTLRCSSQSGHNTVSWYQQALGQGPQFIFQYYREEENGRGNFPPRFSGLQFPNYSSELNVNALELDDSALYLCASSFGTGTAYNEQFFGPGTRLTVL.

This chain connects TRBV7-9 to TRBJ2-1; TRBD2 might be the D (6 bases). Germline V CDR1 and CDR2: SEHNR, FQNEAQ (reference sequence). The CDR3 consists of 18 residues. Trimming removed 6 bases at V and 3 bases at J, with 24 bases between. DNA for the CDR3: TGTGCCAGCAGTTTAAGACCCCGGGGGAGTACCTACTACAATGAGCAGTTCTTC. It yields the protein CASSLRPRGSTYYNEQFF.